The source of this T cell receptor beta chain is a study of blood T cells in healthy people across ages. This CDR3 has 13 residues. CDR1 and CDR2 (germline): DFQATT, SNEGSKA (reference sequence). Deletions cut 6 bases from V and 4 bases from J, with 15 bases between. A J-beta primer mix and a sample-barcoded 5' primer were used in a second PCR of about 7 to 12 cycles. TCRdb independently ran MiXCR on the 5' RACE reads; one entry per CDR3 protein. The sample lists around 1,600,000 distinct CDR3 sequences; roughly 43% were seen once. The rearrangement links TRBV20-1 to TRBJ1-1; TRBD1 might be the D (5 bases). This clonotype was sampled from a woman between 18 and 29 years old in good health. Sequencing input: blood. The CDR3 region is CSAGKPGVTEAFF. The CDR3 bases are TGCAGTGCAGGCAAACCGGGGGTCACTGAAGCTTTCTTT.